Many counts were recorded for the clone carrying this T cell receptor beta chain. The ends lost 6 bases at V and 5 bases at J; junction bases unmatched: 5. CDR3 size: 14 residues. Germline-derived CDR1 and CDR2 are KGHSH and LQKENI. The related graft donor's blood sample was taken on the day of bone marrow donation. The assay was immunoSEQ multiplex PCR, and TCRdb's table has in-frame clones only and misses some. The data show fewer than 35,000 clones, with none appearing a single time. The source of the sample is a study of T cells after posttransplantation cyclophosphamide. Input material: PBMCs. The clonotype originates from a woman aged 55-69 years in good health, CMV-negative, and a related stem cell transplant donor. The chain recombines TRBV18 with TRBJ1-1; 11 bases line up with TRBD1. The CDR3 sequence is CASSFGQGATEAFF. In DNA, the CDR3 is TGTGCCAGCTCTTTCGGACAGGGGGCGACTGAAGCTTTCTTT.